Here is one TCR beta chain with its context. Its cognate antigen is unknown. Generated by immunoSEQ multiplex PCR, the TCRdb table keeps only in-frame clones and is missing some. The sample holds roughly 70,000 clones, under 95% seen once. CDR1 and CDR2 from the germline V gene are SQVTM and ANQGSEA. V dropped 7 bases and J dropped 3; count of bases not matched to a gene: 9. This CDR3 is 15 amino acids long. This record belongs to a study of stem cell transplantation in POMP-related autoinflammatory disease. Study-wide points: Fewer unique TRB V-J gene pairings were identified in patients with PRAID.

The sample in question was CD4+ T cells from PBMCs, obtained after stem cell transplantation. This TCR derives from a human patient with POMP-related autoinflammation and immune dysregulation (PRAID). These T cells may partly come from the graft donor. The V gene is TRBV29-1, the J gene TRBJ2-7, with 13 bases that match TRBD2. Here the CDR3 DNA reads TGCAGCGGCGGGACTAGCGGGATGGGCCTCTACGAGCAGTACTTC. It is translated as CSGGTSGMGLYEQYF.